Listed below are T cell receptor beta chains from one sample, sequenced in a study of blood T cell repertoires in COVID-19. Assay: immunoSEQ multiplex PCR; the TCRdb copy retains only in-frame clones and omits some. The repertoire has about 110,000 clones, approximately 80% of them found once; the top ten carry roughly 7.9%. The sample was peripheral blood. These receptors came from a woman aged 80 or older with active or convalescent COVID-19. Both conserved end residues are part of each CDR3. Fields, in order: CDR3 protein, V gene, J gene.

CDR3: CASSGGRGGETQYF
V: TRBV5-1
J: TRBJ2-5

CDR3: CASSYPRTGGNYGYTF
V: TRBV6-6
J: TRBJ1-2

CDR3: CASSLAPGGNYGYTF
V: TRBV5-1
J: TRBJ1-2

CDR3: CASSQTGHTEAFF
V: TRBV28
J: TRBJ1-1

CDR3: CASSPKSLETQYF
V: TRBV18
J: TRBJ2-5

CDR3: CASSRGQGLRHRLVAFF
V: TRBV2
J: TRBJ1-1

CDR3: CASSLIGQGHTDTQYF
V: TRBV7-3
J: TRBJ2-3

CDR3: CASSPLKNTGELFF
V: TRBV18
J: TRBJ2-2

CDR3: CASSLAGTDYGYTF
V: TRBV5-1
J: TRBJ1-2

CDR3: CASSLGGRFDGYTF
V: TRBV7-8
J: TRBJ1-2

CDR3: CASSNEQGQGCLTYEQYF
V: TRBV6-4
J: TRBJ2-7

CDR3: CASSPWEGSGNTEAFF
V: TRBV3-1/TRBV3-2
J: TRBJ1-1

CDR3: CASSSSGSMSTDTQYF
V: TRBV5-4
J: TRBJ2-3

CDR3: CASSSPGQGTYEQYF
V: TRBV5-4
J: TRBJ2-7

CDR3: CASSSGRGRETQYF
V: TRBV5-1
J: TRBJ2-5

CDR3: CASSYGRGHKHTEAFF
V: TRBV6-5
J: TRBJ1-1

CDR3: CASRGGAYEQYF
V: TRBV6-5
J: TRBJ2-7

CDR3: CASSPDSGARVPLHF
V: TRBV18
J: TRBJ1-6

CDR3: CASSPDRGYSNQPQHF
V: TRBV18
J: TRBJ1-5

CDR3: CAWSFWGNNQPQHF
V: TRBV30
J: TRBJ1-5

CDR3: CASSGLVTDTQYF
V: TRBV5-1
J: TRBJ2-3

CDR3: CASSFLPGLKITGELFF
V: TRBV19
J: TRBJ2-2

CDR3: CASSKEASYEQYF
V: TRBV6-4
J: TRBJ2-7

CDR3: CASSVLAGSDTGELFF
V: TRBV5-1
J: TRBJ2-2

CDR3: CASSIGTLQETQYF
V: TRBV11-2
J: TRBJ2-5

CDR3: CASSFRVGEQFF
V: TRBV27
J: TRBJ2-1

CDR3: CASSSDRGGYTF
V: TRBV2
J: TRBJ1-2

CDR3: CASSQPSGGLNEKLFF
V: TRBV5-5
J: TRBJ1-4

CDR3: CAISERLAGSYEQYF
V: TRBV10-3
J: TRBJ2-7

CDR3: CASSPAGLNTGELFF
V: TRBV5-4
J: TRBJ2-2

CDR3: CASSLGVGLHTDTQYF
V: TRBV9
J: TRBJ2-3

CDR3: CASSRTYGAFF
V: TRBV2
J: TRBJ1-1

CDR3: CASSGGAPGGYGYTF
V: TRBV2
J: TRBJ1-2

CDR3: CSVELAGAFNTGELFF
V: TRBV29-1
J: TRBJ2-2

CDR3: CAISLRGRGDTGELFF
V: TRBV10-3
J: TRBJ2-2

CDR3: CASSINRGGSYGYTF
V: TRBV7-2
J: TRBJ1-2

CDR3: CAWSAKRGGPSNQPQHF
V: TRBV30
J: TRBJ1-5

CDR3: CASSLLAGEPLYNEQFF
V: TRBV27
J: TRBJ2-1

CDR3: CASSSPDRAYYEQYF
V: TRBV6-5
J: TRBJ2-7

CDR3: CASTAGTGTNEKLFF
V: TRBV19
J: TRBJ1-4

CDR3: CASSRQGIGGYTF
V: TRBV6-5
J: TRBJ1-2

CDR3: CASGLGTSGRSSYNEQFF
V: TRBV9
J: TRBJ2-1